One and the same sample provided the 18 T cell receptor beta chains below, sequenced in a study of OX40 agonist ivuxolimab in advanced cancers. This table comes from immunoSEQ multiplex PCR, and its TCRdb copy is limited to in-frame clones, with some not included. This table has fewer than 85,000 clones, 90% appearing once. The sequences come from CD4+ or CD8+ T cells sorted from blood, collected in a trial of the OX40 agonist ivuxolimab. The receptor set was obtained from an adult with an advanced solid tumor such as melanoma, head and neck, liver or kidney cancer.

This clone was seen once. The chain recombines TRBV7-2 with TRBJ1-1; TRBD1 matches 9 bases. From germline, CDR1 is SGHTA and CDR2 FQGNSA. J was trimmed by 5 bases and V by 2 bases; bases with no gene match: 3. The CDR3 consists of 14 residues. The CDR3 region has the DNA TGTGCCAGCAGCTTATGGACAGGGGAGACTGAAGCTTTCTTT. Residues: CASSLWTGETEAFF. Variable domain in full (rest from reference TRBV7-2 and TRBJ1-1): GAGVSQSPSNKVTEKGKDVELRCDPISGHTALYWYRQSLGQGLEFLIYFQGNSAPDKSGLPSDRFSAERTGGSVSTLTIQRTQQEDSAVYLCASSLWTGETEAFFGQGTRLTVV.

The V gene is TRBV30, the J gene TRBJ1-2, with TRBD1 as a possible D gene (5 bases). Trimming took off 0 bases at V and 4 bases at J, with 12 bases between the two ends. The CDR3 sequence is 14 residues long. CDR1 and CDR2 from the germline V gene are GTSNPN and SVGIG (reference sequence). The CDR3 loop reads CAWSVIRGIYGYTF. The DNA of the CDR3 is TGTGCCTGGAGTGTAATTAGGGGAATCTATGGCTACACCTTC.

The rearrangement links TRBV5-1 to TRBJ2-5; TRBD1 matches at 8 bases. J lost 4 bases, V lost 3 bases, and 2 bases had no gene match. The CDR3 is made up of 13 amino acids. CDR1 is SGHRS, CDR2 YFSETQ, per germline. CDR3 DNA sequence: TGCGCCAGCAGCTCCGGACAGGGAGAGACCCAGTACTTC. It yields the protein CASSSGQGETQYF. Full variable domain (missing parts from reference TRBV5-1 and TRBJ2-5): KAGVTQTPRYLIKTRGQQVTLSCSPISGHRSVSWYQQTPGQGLQFLFEYFSETQRNKGNFPGRFSGRQFSNSRSEMNVSTLELGDSALYLCASSSGQGETQYFGPGTRLLVL.

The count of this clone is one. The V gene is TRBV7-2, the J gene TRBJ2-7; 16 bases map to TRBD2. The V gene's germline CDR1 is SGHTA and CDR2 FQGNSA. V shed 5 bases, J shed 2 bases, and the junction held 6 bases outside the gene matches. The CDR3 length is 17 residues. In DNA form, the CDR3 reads TGTGCCAGCAGCAAGCCGGGACTAGCGGGAGGGACCTACGAGCAGTACTTC. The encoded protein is CASSKPGLAGGTYEQYF. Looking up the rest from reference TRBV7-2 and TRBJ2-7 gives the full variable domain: GAGVSQSPSNKVTEKGKDVELRCDPISGHTALYWYRQSLGQGLEFLIYFQGNSAPDKSGLPSDRFSAERTGGSVSTLTIQRTQQEDSAVYLCASSKPGLAGGTYEQYFGPGTRLTVT.

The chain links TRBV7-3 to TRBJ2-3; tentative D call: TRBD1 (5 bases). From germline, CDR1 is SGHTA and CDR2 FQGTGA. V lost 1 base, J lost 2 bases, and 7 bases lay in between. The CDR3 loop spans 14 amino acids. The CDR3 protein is CASSLSGHTDTQYF. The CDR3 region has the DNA TGTGCCAGCAGCTTAAGTGGACACACAGATACGCAGTATTTT.

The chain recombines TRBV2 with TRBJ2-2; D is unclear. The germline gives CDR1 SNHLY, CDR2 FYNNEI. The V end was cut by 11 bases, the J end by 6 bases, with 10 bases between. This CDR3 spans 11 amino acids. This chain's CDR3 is CAVEYPGELFF. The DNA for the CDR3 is TGTGCCGTCGAGTACCCCGGGGAGCTGTTTTTT.

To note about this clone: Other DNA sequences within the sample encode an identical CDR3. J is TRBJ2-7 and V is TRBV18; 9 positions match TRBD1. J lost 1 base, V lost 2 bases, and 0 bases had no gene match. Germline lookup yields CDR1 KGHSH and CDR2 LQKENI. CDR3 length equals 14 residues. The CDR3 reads CASSPGTGSYEQYF. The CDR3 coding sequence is TGTGCCAGCTCACCAGGGACAGGGTCCTACGAGCAGTACTTC.

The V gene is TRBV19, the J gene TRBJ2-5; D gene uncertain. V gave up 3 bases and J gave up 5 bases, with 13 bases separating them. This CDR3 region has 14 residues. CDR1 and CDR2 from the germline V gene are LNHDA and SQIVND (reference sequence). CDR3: CASSIPKLGETQYF. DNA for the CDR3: TGTGCCAGTAGTATCCCGAAGTTGGGGGAGACCCAGTACTTC.

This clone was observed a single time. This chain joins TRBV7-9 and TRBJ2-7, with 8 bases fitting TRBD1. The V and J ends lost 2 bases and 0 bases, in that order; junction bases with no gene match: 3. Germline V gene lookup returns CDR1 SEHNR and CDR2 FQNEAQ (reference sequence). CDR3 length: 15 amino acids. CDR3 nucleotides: TGTGCCAGCAGCTTAACGCAGGGGGCCTCCTACGAGCAGTACTTC. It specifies CASSLTQGASYEQYF.

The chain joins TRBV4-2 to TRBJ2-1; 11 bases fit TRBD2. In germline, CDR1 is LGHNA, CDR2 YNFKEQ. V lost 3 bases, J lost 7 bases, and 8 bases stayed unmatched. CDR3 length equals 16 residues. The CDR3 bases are TGTGCCAGCAGCCAGATCTCTAGCGGGAGGTTGAATGAGCAGTTCTTC. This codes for CASSQISSGRLNEQFF.

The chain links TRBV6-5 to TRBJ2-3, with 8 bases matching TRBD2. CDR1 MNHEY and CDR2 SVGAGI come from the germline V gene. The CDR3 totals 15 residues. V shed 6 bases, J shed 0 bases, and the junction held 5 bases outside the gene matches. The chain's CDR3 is CASRWSGGSTDTQYF. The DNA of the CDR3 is TGTGCCAGCAGATGGAGCGGGGGAAGCACAGATACGCAGTATTTT.

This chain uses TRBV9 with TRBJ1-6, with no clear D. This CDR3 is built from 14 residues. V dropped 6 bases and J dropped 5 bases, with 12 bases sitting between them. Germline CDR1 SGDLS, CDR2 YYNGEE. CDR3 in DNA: TGTGCCAGCAAGCCCGGGGAGAATAATTCACCCCTCCACTTT. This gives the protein CASKPGENNSPLHF.

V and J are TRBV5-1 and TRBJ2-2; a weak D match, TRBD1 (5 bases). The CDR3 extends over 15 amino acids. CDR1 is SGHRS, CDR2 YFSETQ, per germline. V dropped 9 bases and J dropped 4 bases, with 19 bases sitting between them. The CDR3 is CATGSPWGTTGELFF. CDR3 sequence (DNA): TGCGCCACCGGCAGTCCTTGGGGCACCACCGGGGAGCTGTTTTTT.

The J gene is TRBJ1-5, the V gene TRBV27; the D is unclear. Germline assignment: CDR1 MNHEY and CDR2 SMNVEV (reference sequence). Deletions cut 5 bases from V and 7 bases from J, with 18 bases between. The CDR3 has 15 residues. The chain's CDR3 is CASSETPMGGQPQHF. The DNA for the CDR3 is TGTGCCAGCAGTGAAACCCCGATGGGCGGGCAGCCCCAGCATTTT.

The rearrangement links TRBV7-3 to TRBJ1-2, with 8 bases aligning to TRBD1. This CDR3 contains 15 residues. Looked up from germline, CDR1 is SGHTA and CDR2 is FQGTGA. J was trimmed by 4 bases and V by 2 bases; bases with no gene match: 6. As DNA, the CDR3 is TGTGCCAGCAGCTTAGCGGCAGGACAGGGCTATGGCTACACCTTC. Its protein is CASSLAAGQGYGYTF.

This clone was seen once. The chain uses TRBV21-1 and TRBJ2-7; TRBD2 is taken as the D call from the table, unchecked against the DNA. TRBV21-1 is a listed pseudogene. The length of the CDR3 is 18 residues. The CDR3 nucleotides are TGTGCCATCCGGAAAAACCCGGGGGGCCGAGAGGGGATGGACGAGCAGTACTTC. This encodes CAIRKNPGGREGMDEQYF.

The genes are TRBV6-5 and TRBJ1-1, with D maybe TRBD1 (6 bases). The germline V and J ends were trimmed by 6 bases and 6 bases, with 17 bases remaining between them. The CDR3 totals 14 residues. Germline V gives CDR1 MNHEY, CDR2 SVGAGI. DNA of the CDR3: TGTGCCAGCAGGGGGGGGCGCTTGGTCTCTGAAGCTTTCTTT. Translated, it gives CASRGGRLVSEAFF.

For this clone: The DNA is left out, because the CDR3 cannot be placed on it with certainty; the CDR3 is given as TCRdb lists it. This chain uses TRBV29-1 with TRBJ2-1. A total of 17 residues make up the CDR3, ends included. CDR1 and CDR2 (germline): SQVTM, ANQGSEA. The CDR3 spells CSVEWGEGTYMVDPRFF.